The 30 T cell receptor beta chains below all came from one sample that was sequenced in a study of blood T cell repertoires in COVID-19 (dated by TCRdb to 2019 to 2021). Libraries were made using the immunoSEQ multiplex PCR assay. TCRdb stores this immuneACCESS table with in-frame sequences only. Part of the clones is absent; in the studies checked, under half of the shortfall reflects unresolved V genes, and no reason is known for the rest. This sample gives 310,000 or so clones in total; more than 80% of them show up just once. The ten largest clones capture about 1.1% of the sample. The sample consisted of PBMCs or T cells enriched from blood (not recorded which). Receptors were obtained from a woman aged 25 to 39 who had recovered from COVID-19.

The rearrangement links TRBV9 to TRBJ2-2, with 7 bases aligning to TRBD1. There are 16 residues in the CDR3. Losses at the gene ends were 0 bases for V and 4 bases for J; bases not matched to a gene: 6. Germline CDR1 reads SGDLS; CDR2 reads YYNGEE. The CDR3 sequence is CASSVGGTVGTGELFF. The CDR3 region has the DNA TGTGCCAGCAGCGTAGGGGGGACAGTTGGCACCGGGGAGCTGTTTTTT.

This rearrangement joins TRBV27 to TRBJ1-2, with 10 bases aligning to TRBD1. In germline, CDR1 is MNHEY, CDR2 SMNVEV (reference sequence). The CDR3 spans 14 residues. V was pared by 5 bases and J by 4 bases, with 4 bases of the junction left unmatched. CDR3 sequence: CASSPGQGTYGYTF. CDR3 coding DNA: TGTGCCAGCAGTCCGGGACAGGGGACCTATGGCTACACCTTC.

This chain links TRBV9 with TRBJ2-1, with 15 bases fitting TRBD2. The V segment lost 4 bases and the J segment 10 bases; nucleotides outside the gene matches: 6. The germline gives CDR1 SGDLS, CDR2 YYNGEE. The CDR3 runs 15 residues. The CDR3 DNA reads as TGTGCCAGCAGCCCAGGACTAGCGGGAGGGAGGGAGCAGTTCTTC. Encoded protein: CASSPGLAGGREQFF. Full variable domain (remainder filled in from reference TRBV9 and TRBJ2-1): DSGVTQTPKHLITATGQRVTLRCSPRSGDLSVYWYQQSLDQGLQFLIQYYNGEERAKGNILERFSAQQFPDLHSELNLSSLELGDSALYFCASSPGLAGGREQFFGPGTRLTVL.

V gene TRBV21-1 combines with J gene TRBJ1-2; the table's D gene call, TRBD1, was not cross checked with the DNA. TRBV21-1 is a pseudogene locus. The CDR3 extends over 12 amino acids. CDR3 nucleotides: TGTGCTACTCAGGGGGGTAACTATGGCTACACCTTC. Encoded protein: CATQGGNYGYTF.

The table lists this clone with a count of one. In DNA, the CDR3 is TGTGCCAGTAATGAGGGATTAGGCAAAGAGACCCAGTACTTC. This codes for CASNEGLGKETQYF. The chain is built from TRBV19 and TRBJ2-5; tentative D call: TRBD2 (5 bases). This CDR3 has 14 residues. Deletions cut 7 bases from V and 3 bases from J, with 15 bases between. Germline CDR1 and CDR2: LNHDA and SQIVND (reference sequence).

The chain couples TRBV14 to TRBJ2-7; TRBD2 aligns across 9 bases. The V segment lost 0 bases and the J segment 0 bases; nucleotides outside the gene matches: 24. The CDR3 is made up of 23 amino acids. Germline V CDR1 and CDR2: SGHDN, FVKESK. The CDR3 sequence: CASSQDAPGILAGANPSSYEQYF. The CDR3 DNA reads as TGTGCCAGCAGCCAAGATGCCCCAGGGATCTTAGCGGGAGCCAATCCTAGCTCCTACGAGCAGTACTTC. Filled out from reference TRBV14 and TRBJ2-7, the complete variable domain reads EAGVTQFPSHSVIEKGQTVTLRCDPISGHDNLYWYRRVMGKEIKFLLHFVKESKQDESGMPNNRFLAERTGGTYSTLKVQPAELEDSGVYFCASSQDAPGILAGANPSSYEQYFGPGTRLTVT.

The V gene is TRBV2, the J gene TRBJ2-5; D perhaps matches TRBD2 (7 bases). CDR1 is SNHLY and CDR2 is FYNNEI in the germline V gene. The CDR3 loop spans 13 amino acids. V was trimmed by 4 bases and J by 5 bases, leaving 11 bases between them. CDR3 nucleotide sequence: TGTGCCAGCAGTGTCGGGGGGCTGGAGACCCAGTACTTC. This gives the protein CASSVGGLETQYF.

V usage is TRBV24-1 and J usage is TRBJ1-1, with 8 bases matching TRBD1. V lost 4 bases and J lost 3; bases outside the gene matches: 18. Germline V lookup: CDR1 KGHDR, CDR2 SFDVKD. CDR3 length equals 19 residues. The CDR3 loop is CATSEIKGQGEVLDTEAFF. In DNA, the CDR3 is TGTGCCACCAGTGAAATCAAAGGACAGGGTGAAGTATTGGACACTGAAGCTTTCTTT.

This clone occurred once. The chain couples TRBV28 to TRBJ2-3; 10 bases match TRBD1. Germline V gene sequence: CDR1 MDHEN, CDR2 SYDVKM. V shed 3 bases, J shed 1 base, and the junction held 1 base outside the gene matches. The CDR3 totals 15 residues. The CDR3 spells CASSLGTGGTDTQYF. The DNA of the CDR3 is TGTGCCAGCAGTTTGGGGACAGGGGGCACAGATACGCAGTATTTT.

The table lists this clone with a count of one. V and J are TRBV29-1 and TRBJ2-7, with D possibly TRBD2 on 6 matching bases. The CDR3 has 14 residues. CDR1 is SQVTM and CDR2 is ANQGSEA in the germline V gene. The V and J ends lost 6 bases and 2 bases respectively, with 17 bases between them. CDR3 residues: CSVGLLGQPYEQYF. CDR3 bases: TGCAGCGTGGGACTTCTCGGACAACCCTACGAGCAGTACTTC.

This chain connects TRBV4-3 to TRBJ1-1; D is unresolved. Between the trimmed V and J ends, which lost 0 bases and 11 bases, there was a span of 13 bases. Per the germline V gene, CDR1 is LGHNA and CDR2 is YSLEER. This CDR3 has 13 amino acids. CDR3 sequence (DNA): TGCGCCAGCAGCCAAGATCTTTCCGGTCGGGCTTTCTTT. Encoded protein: CASSQDLSGRAFF.

The CDR3 nucleotides are TGTGCCAGCAGCTTAGACGACAGCCGAGACTATGGCTACACCTTC. Protein product: CASSLDDSRDYGYTF. The rearrangement joins TRBV7-8 to TRBJ1-2, with a weak D call TRBD1 (5 bases). V shed 1 base and J shed 3 bases, with 12 bases lying between them. From germline, CDR1 is SGHVS and CDR2 FQNEAQ. The CDR3 is 15 residues long.

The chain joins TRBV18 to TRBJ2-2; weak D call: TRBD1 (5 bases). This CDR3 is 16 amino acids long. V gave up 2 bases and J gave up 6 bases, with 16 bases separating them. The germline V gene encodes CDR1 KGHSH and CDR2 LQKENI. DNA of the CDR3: TGTGCCAGCTCACCAATCGACAGCCTTTCTCCCGGGGAGCTGTTTTTT. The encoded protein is CASSPIDSLSPGELFF.

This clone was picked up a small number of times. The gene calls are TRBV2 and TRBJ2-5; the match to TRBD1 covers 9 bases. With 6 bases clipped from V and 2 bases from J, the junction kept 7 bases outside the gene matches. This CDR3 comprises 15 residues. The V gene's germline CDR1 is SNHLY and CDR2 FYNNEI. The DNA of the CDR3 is TGTGCCAGCAGCCTGGGGACAGGGTTTCAAGAGACCCAGTACTTC. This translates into CASSLGTGFQETQYF.

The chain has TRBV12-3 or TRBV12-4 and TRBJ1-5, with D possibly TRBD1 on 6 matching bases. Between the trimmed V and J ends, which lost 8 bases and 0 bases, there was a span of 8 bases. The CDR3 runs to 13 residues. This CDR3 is CASGQYSNQPQHF. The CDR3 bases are TGTGCCAGCGGACAGTATAGCAATCAGCCCCAGCATTTT.

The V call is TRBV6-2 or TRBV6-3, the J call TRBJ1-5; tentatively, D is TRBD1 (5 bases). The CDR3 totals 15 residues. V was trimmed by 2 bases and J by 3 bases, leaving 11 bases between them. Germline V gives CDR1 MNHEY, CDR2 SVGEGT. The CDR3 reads CASSYGAGPNQPQHF. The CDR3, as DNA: TGTGCCAGCAGTTACGGCGCAGGGCCCAATCAGCCCCAGCATTTT.

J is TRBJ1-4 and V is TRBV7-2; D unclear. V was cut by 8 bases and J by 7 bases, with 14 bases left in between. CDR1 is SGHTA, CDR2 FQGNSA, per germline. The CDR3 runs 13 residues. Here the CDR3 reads CASATGSSEKLFF. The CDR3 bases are TGTGCCAGCGCCACGGGATCCAGTGAAAAACTGTTTTTT.

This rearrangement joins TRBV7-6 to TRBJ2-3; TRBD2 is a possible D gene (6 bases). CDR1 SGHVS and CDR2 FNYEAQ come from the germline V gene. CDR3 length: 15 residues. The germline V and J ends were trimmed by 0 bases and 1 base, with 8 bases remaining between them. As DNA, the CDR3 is TGTGCCAGCAGCTTAGCCGGGAGCCGCACAGATACGCAGTATTTT. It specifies CASSLAGSRTDTQYF.

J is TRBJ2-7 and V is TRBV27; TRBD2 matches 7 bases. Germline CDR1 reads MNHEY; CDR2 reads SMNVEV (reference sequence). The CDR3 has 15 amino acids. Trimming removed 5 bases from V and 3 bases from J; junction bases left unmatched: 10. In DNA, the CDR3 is TGTGCCAGCAGTCCCCGGGGGGAGCCCATCTACGAGCAGTACTTC. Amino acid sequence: CASSPRGEPIYEQYF.

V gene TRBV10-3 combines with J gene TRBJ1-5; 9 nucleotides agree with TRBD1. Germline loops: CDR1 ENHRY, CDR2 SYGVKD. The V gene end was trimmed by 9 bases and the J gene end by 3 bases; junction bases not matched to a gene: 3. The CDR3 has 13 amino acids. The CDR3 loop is CAIGTGLNQPQHF. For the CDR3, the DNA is TGTGCCATAGGGACAGGGCTCAATCAGCCCCAGCATTTT.

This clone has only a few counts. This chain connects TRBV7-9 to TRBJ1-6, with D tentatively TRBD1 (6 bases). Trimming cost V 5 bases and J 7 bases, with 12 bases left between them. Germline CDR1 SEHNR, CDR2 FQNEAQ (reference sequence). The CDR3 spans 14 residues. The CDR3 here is CASSVTGLNSPLHF. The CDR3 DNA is TGTGCCAGCAGCGTAACAGGGTTGAATTCACCCCTCCACTTT.

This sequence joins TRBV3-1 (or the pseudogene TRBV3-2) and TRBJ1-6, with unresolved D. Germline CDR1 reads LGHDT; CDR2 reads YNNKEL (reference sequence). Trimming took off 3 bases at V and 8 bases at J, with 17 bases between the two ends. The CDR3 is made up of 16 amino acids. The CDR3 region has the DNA TGTGCCAGCAGCCATGGACGGACTCCCATAGATTCACCCCTCCACTTT. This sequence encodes CASSHGRTPIDSPLHF.

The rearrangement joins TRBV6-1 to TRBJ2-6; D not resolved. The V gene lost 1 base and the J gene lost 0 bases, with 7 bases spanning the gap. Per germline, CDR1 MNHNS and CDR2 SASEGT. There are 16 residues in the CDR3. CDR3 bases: TGTGCCAGCAGTGAAGAACCAGGCTCTGGGGCCAACGTCCTGACTTTC. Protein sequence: CASSEEPGSGANVLTF.

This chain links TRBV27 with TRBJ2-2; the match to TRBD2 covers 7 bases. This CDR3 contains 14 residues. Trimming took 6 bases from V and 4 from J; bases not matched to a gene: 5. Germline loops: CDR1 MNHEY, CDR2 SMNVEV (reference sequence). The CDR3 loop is CASSPGLFTGELFF. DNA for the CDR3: TGTGCCAGCAGCCCGGGACTATTCACCGGGGAGCTGTTTTTT.

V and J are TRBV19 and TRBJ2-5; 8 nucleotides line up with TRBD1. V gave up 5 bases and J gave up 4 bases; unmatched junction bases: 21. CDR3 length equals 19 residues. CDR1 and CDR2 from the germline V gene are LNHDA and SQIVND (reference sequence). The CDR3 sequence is CASSPPRRPGGLPGETQYF. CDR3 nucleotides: TGTGCCAGTAGTCCCCCCCGACGACCAGGGGGCCTTCCTGGAGAGACCCAGTACTTC.

In DNA, the CDR3 is TGTGCCAGCAGCTCCAAGGACAGGGGAGCGACCCAGTACTTC. This sequence encodes CASSSKDRGATQYF. The V and J genes are TRBV5-4 and TRBJ2-5; 9 bases agree with TRBD1. V dropped 3 bases and J dropped 7; count of bases not matched to a gene: 7. Per germline, CDR1 SGHNT and CDR2 YYREEE (reference sequence). CDR3 length equals 14 residues.

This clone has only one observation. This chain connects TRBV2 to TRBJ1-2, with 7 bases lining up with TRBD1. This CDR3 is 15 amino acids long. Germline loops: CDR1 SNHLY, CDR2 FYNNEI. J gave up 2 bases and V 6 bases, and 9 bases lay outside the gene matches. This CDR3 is CASSGTGVGNYGYTF. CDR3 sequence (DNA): TGTGCCAGCAGCGGAACAGGGGTAGGGAACTATGGCTACACCTTC.

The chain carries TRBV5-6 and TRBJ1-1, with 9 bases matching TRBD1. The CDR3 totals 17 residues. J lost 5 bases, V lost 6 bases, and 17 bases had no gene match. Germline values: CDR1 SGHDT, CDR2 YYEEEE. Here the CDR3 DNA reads TGTGCCAGCACCTCCCACATTTTCCGGGACAGGGAAACTGAAGCTTTCTTT. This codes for CASTSHIFRDRETEAFF.

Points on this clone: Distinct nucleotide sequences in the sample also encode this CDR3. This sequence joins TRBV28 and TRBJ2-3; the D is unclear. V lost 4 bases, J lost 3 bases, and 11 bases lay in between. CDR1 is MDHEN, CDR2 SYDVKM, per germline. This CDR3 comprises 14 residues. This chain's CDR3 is CASSSPSGTDTQYF. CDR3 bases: TGTGCCAGCAGTTCCCCCTCAGGAACAGATACGCAGTATTTT.

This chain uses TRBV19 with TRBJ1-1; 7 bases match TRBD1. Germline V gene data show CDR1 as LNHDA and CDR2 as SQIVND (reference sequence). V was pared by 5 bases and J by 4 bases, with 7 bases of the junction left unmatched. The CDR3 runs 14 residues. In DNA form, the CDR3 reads TGTGCCAGTAGTGTAGGACAGGCGGCCACTGAAGCTTTCTTT. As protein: CASSVGQAATEAFF.